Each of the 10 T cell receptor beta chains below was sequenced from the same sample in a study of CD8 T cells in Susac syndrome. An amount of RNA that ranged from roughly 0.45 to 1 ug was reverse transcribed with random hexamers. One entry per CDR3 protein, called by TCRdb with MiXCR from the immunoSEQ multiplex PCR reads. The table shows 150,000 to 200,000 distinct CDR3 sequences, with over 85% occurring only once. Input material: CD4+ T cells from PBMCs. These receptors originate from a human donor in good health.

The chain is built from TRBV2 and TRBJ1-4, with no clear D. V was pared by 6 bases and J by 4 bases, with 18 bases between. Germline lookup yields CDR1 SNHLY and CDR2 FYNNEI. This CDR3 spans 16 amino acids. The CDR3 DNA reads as TGTGCCAGCAGCCGGGATGCGGGTGGAGGTAATGAAAAACTGTTTTTT. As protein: CASSRDAGGGNEKLFF.

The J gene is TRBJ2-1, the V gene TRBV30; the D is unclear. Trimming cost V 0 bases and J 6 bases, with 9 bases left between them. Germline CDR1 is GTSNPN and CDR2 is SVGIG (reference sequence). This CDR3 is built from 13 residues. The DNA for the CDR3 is TGTGCCTGGAGTGTACTAAGTGGCAATGAGCAGTTCTTC. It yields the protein CAWSVLSGNEQFF.

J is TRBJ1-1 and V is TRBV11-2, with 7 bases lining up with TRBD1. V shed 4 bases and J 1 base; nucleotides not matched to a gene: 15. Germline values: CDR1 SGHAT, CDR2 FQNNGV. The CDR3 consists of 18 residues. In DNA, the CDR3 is TGTGCCAGCAGCTCCCCGGGTAGGGGGCGTCGTAGGAACACTGAAGCTTTCTTT. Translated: CASSSPGRGRRRNTEAFF.

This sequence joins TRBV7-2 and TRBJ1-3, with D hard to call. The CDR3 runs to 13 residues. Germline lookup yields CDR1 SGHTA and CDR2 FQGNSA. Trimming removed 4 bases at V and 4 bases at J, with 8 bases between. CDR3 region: CASSSFAGNTIYF. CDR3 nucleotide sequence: TGTGCCAGCAGCTCTTTTGCGGGAAACACCATATATTTT.

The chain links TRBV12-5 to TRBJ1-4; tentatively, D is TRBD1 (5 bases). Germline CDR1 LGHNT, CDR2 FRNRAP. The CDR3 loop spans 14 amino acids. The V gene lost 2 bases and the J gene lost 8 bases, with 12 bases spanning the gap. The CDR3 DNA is TGTGCTAGTGGTTTGAATGGGGACGGAGAAAAACTGTTTTTT. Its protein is CASGLNGDGEKLFF.

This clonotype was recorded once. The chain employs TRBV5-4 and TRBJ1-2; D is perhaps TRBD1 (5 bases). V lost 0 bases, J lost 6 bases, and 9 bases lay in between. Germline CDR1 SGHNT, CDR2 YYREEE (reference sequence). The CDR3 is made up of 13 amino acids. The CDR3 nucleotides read TGTGCCAGCAGCTTGGCCGGGACTGATGGCTACACCTTC. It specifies CASSLAGTDGYTF.

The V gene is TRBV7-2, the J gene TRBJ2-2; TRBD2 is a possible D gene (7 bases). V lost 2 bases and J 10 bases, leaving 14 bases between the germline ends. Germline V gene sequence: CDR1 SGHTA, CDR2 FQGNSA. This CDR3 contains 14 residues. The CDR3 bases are TGTGCCAGCAGCTTAAAGGGGGGGGCCGTGGAGCTGTTTTTT. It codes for CASSLKGGAVELFF. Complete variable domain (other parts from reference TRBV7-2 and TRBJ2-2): GAGVSQSPSNKVTEKGKDVELRCDPISGHTALYWYRQSLGQGLEFLIYFQGNSAPDKSGLPSDRFSAERTGGSVSTLTIQRTQQEDSAVYLCASSLKGGAVELFFGEGSRLTVL.

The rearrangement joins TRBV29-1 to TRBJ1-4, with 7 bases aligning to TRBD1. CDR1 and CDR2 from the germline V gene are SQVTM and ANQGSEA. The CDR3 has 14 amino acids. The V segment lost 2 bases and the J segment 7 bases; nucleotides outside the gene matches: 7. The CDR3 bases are TGCAGCGTTGAAAGACAGGGTCTCGGTGAAAAACTGTTTTTT. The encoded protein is CSVERQGLGEKLFF.

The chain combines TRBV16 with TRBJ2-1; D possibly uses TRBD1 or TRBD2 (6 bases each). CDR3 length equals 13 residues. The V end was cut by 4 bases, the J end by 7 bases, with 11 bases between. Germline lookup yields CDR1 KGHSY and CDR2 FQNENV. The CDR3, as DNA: TGTGCCAGCAGCCGGGGGGCTGGGAATGAGCAGTTCTTC. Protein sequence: CASSRGAGNEQFF.

The CDR3 here is CASSSPGPLYEQYF. The CDR3 DNA sequence: TGTGCCAGCAGCTCACCGGGACCCCTCTACGAGCAGTACTTC. The chain employs TRBV7-9 and TRBJ2-7; D is perhaps TRBD1 or TRBD2 (5 bases each). The CDR3 has 14 residues. Trimming took off 4 bases at V and 3 bases at J, with 13 bases between the two ends. CDR1 and CDR2 from the germline V gene are SEHNR and FQNEAQ (reference sequence).